This TCR beta chain stems from a study of PD-1 blockade in classical Hodgkin lymphoma. Regarding the study as a whole: Differences between repertoires have undefined causes, possibly disease activity or prior therapy.

TCRdb's table, derived via immunoSEQ multiplex PCR, lists solely in-frame clones and lacks some. The table includes 23,000 or so clones, 72% detected once. As for this clone: Its specificity is unknown.

Germline CDR1 reads LNHDA; CDR2 reads SQIVND (reference sequence). The CDR3 is made up of 15 amino acids. Trimming took 4 bases from V and 12 from J; bases not matched to a gene: 9. Time point of the sample: cycle 4 day 1 (C4D1), after 6 weeks of nivolumab. No patient escaped relapse after autologous stem cell transplantation, and brentuximab vedotin exposure varied. Best overall response was complete response, partial response or progressive disease in these relapsed/refractory classical Hodgkin lymphoma patients. The chain carries TRBV19 and TRBJ2-6; 10 bases are a match to TRBD1. This sample comprised peripheral blood mononuclear cells (PBMCs), obtained before the fourth cycle of nivolumab. This TCR was sampled from a human donor with classical Hodgkin lymphoma. In nucleotides, the CDR3 is TGTGCCAGTAGTACTCCAAGGACAGGGGGTAGCGTCCTGACTTTC. This codes for CASSTPRTGGSVLTF.